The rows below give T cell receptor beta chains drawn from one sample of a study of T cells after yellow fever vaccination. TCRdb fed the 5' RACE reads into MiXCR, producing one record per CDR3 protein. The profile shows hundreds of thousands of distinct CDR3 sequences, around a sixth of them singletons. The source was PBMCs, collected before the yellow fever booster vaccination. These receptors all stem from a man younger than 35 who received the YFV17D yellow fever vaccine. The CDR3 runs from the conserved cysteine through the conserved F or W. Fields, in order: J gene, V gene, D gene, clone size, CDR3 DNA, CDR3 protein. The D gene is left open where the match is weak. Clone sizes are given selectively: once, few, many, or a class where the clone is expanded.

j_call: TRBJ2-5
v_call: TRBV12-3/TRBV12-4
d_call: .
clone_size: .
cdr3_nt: TGTGCCAGCAGGGAAGGAGCGGCCCAAGAGACCCAGTACTTC
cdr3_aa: CASREGAAQETQYF

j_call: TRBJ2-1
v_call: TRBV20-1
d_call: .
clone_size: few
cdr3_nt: TGCAGTGCGGGTGGCAGCGTTGAGCAGTTCTTC
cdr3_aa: CSAGGSVEQFF

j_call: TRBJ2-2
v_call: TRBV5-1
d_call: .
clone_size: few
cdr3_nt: TGCGCCAGCAGCTTACCTTCTAGTTCGAACACCGGGGAGCTGTTTTTT
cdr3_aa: CASSLPSSSNTGELFF

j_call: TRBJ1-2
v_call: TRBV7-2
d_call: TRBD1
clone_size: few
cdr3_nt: TGTGCCAGCAGACCAGGGGGCGCCTATGGCTACACCTTC
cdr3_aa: CASRPGGAYGYTF

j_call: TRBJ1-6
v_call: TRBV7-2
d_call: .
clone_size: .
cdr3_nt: TGTGCCAGCAGCTTACTCACAGAGAATTCACCCCTCCACTTT
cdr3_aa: CASSLLTENSPLHF

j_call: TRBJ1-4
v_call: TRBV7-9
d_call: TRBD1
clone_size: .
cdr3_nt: TGTGCCAGCAGCTCGGGACAGTCCTATTATGAAAAACTGTTTTTT
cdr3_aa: CASSSGQSYYEKLFF

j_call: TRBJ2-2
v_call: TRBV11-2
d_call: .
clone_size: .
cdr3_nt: TGTGCCAGCAGCGATATTAAGTCAGGGCACGGGGAGCTGTTTTTT
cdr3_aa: CASSDIKSGHGELFF

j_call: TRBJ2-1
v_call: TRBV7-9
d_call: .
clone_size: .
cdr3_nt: TGTGCCAGCGAGATTGAGCAGTTCTTC
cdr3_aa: CASEIEQFF

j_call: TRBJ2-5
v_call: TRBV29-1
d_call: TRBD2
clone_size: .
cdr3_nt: TGCAGCGTGGGGGGGGGAGAGACCCAGTACTTC
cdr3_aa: CSVGGGETQYF

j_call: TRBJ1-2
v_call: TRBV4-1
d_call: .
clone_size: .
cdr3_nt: TGCGCCAGCAGCCAAGAACCCGGCAGCCCCGGCTACACCTTC
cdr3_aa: CASSQEPGSPGYTF

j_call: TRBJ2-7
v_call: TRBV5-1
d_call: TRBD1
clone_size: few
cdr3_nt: TGCGCCAGCAGCCCATCACTGGGGGGACAGGGAACCTACGAGCAGTACTTC
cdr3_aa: CASSPSLGGQGTYEQYF

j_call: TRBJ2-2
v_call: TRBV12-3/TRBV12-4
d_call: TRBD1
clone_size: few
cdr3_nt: TGTGCCAGCAGTTTAACAGGGGACCGTGGGGAGCTGTTTTTT
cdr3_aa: CASSLTGDRGELFF

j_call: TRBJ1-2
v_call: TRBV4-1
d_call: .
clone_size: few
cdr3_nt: TGCGCCAGCAGCCCGACAACCGAAGCCAACTATGGCTACACCTTC
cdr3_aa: CASSPTTEANYGYTF

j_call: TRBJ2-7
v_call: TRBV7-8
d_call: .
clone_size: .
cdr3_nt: TGTGCCAGCAGCGACAGGAGGGTGGATGGAGAGCAGTACTTC
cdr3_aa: CASSDRRVDGEQYF

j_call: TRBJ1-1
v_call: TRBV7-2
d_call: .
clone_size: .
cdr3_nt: TGTGCCAGCAGCTTCAAGGGCGGTAACACTGAAGCCTTCTTT
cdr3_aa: CASSFKGGNTEAFF

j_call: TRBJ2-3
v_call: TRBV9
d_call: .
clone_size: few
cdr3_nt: TGTGCCAGCAGCGTAGGACTGGCTAGCACAGATACGCAGTATTTT
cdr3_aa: CASSVGLASTDTQYF

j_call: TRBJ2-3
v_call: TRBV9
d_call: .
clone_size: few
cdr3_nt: TGTGCCAGCAGCGTAGGTGGGACGCTGACTAGCACAGATACGCAGTATTTT
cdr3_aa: CASSVGGTLTSTDTQYF

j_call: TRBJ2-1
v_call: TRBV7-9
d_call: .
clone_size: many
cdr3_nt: TGTGCCAGCAGTGACCGCGGGGACAATGAGCAGTTCTTC
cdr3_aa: CASSDRGDNEQFF

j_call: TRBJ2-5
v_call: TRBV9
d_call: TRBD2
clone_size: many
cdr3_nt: TGTGCCAGCAGCCCGAGCGGGGGGCGGGAGACCCAGTACTTC
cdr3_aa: CASSPSGGRETQYF

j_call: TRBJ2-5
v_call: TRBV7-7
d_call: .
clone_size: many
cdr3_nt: TGTGCTAGCAGCGGATACAGGGAAGGGACCCAGTACTTC
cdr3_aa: CASSGYREGTQYF